One and the same sample provided the 22 T cell receptor beta chains below, sequenced in a study of resident and recirculating memory T cells in vitiligo. Produced via immunoSEQ multiplex PCR; TCRdb's table is partial and in-frame only. The table shows tens of thousands of clones, with approximately 91% occurring only once. The sample consisted of blood. These receptors came from a male donor with vitiligo.

The CDR3 DNA reads as TGCGCCAGCGGATTGACTAGCGGGGGGTACAATGAGCAGTTCTTC. Protein: CASGLTSGGYNEQFF. The chain is built from TRBV5-1 and TRBJ2-1; TRBD2 matches 13 bases. The germline CDR1 and CDR2 sequences are SGHRS and YFSETQ. The CDR3 is 15 residues long. The V and J ends lost 7 bases and 4 bases, in that order; junction bases with no gene match: 5.

The gene calls are TRBV27 and TRBJ1-2; 9 bases align to TRBD1. The V and J ends lost 2 bases and 6 bases, in that order; junction bases with no gene match: 4. This CDR3 comprises 14 residues. CDR1 and CDR2 from the germline V gene are MNHEY and SMNVEV (reference sequence). The CDR3 reads CASSLLGQGHGYTF. CDR3 nucleotides: TGTGCCAGCAGTTTACTGGGACAGGGACATGGCTACACCTTC.

The gene calls are TRBV28 and TRBJ1-2; 8 bases are a match to TRBD1. The V segment lost 7 bases and the J segment 5 bases; nucleotides outside the gene matches: 12. Germline CDR1 is MDHEN and CDR2 is SYDVKM. CDR3 length: 15 residues. The CDR3 here is CASIGQGEGSYGYTF. The CDR3 DNA is TGTGCCAGCATTGGACAGGGCGAAGGAAGTTATGGCTACACCTTC.

This chain links TRBV15 with TRBJ1-6, with 9 positions matching TRBD1. V gave up 5 bases and J gave up 9 bases; unmatched junction bases: 8. The CDR3 sequence is 15 residues long. Germline CDR1 LNHNV, CDR2 YYDKDF (reference sequence). The CDR3 loop is CATSVNRDRVSPLHF. The CDR3 coding sequence is TGTGCCACCAGCGTTAACCGGGACAGGGTTTCACCCCTCCACTTT.

This chain uses TRBV7-6 with TRBJ2-5; TRBD2 matches 13 bases. Germline-derived CDR1 and CDR2 are SGHVS and FNYEAQ. The CDR3 has 15 amino acids. V dropped 1 base and J dropped 5; count of bases not matched to a gene: 1. The CDR3 coding sequence is TGTGCCAGCAGCTTAGGGACTAGCGGGGGTGAGACCCAGTACTTC. Translated: CASSLGTSGGETQYF. Based on the CDR3 plus reference TRBV7-6 and TRBJ2-5, the full variable domain is GAGVSQSPRYKVTKRGQDVALRCDPISGHVSLYWYRQALGQGPEFLTYFNYEAQQDKSGLPNDRFSAERPEGSISTLTIQRTEQRDSAMYRCASSLGTSGGETQYFGPGTRLLVL.

The V gene is TRBV6-5, the J gene TRBJ2-7; 8 bases match TRBD1. There are 14 residues in the CDR3. Germline trimming cut 0 bases from V and 3 bases from J; bases unmatched to any gene: 1. Germline V CDR1 and CDR2: MNHEY, SVGAGI. In DNA form, the CDR3 reads TGTGCCAGCAGTTACTCCGGGACAGGCTACGAGCAGTACTTC. Encoded protein: CASSYSGTGYEQYF.

The chain joins TRBV7-9 to TRBJ2-5; TRBD1 matches at 8 bases. Germline CDR1 SEHNR, CDR2 FQNEAQ (reference sequence). V was pared by 1 base and J by 4 bases, with 11 bases of the junction left unmatched. This CDR3 is built from 17 residues. The CDR3: CASSLERTGKVAETQYF. In nucleotides, the CDR3 is TGTGCCAGCAGCTTAGAGAGGACAGGGAAAGTGGCAGAGACCCAGTACTTC.

There are a few counts of this clone. The chain joins TRBV6-4 to TRBJ1-2; 7 bases are a match to TRBD1. The V and J ends lost 0 bases and 8 bases, in that order; junction bases with no gene match: 15. Germline lookup yields CDR1 MRHNA and CDR2 SNTAGT. The CDR3 extends over 17 amino acids. Here the CDR3 reads CASSDSRRGPGLEGYTF. For the CDR3, the DNA is TGTGCCAGCAGTGACTCTAGAAGGGGGCCAGGTCTGGAAGGCTACACCTTC.

The chain has TRBV9 and TRBJ2-7, with D possibly being TRBD1 (6 bases). The germline V gene encodes CDR1 SGDLS and CDR2 YYNGEE. The CDR3 contains 15 residues. Between the trimmed V and J ends, which lost 0 bases and 4 bases, there was a span of 14 bases. The CDR3 nucleotides read TGTGCCAGCAGCGTAGCCCCCACAGGGCGATACGAGCAGTACTTC. This translates into CASSVAPTGRYEQYF.

The table lists this clone with a few counts. This chain links TRBV7-8 with TRBJ1-3; no clear D gene. The germline CDR1 and CDR2 sequences are SGHVS and FQNEAQ. The CDR3 is 18 residues long. Trimming shortened V by 2 bases and J by 0 bases, and 17 bases separated the two germline ends. In nucleotides, the CDR3 is TGTGCCAGCAGCTTATATCGAGGTCGGCCTGGCTCTGGAAACACCATATATTTT. Protein sequence: CASSLYRGRPGSGNTIYF.

The J gene is TRBJ2-4, the V gene TRBV6-1; perhaps TRBD2 as D (6 bases). The CDR3 spans 13 residues. Looked up from germline, CDR1 is MNHNS and CDR2 is SASEGT. Trimming removed 5 bases at V and 8 bases at J, with 13 bases between. In nucleotides, the CDR3 is TGTGCCAGCAGTTATGAGAGGAGGGACATTCAGTACTTC. It is translated as CASSYERRDIQYF.

This clone was recorded once. The rearrangement uses TRBV7-9 and TRBJ2-2; 9 nucleotides match TRBD1. The CDR3 is 16 residues long. Trimming took 5 bases from V and 1 from J; bases not matched to a gene: 5. Germline loops: CDR1 SEHNR, CDR2 FQNEAQ (reference sequence). CDR3 nucleotides: TGTGCCAGCAGCACCGCGGACAGGGGGAACACCGGGGAGCTGTTTTTT. It codes for CASSTADRGNTGELFF.

This clone occurred once. The CDR3 region has the DNA TGTGCCAGCGTACCTATCACTAGCACAGATACGCAGTATTTT. Its translation is CASVPITSTDTQYF. The V and J genes are TRBV2 and TRBJ2-3; the D is unclear. Between the trimmed V and J ends, which lost 8 bases and 0 bases, there was a span of 12 bases. There are 14 residues in the CDR3. Germline values: CDR1 SNHLY, CDR2 FYNNEI.

The genes are TRBV28 and TRBJ1-3, with 7 bases fitting TRBD1. The germline V gene encodes CDR1 MDHEN and CDR2 SYDVKM. CDR3 size: 14 residues. V lost 5 bases, J lost 4 bases, and 5 bases stayed unmatched. The CDR3 nucleotides are TGTGCCAGCAGTCCAGGGACAGACGGAAACACCATATATTTT. Translating it yields CASSPGTDGNTIYF. Drawing the rest from reference TRBV28 and TRBJ1-3, the complete variable domain is DVKVTQSSRYLVKRTGEKVFLECVQDMDHENMFWYRQDPGLGLRLIYFSYDVKMKEKGDIPEGYSVSREKKERFSLILESASTNQTSMYLCASSPGTDGNTIYFGEGSWLTVV.

This clone has only one observation. The chain uses TRBV11-2 and TRBJ1-5, with TRBD1 as a possible D gene (5 bases). Germline loops: CDR1 SGHAT, CDR2 FQNNGV. The CDR3 loop spans 13 amino acids. Trimming took off 4 bases at V and 6 bases at J, with 10 bases between the two ends. CDR3 region: CASSSQGGQPQHF. The CDR3, as DNA: TGTGCCAGCAGCTCCCAGGGAGGTCAGCCCCAGCATTTT.

The genes are TRBV4-1 and TRBJ2-5; D is perhaps TRBD2 (5 bases). This CDR3 is 18 amino acids long. The ends were cut back, 1 base at V and 0 bases at J, with 18 bases in the middle. CDR1 is MGHRA and CDR2 is YSYEKL in the germline V gene. The CDR3 DNA reads TGCGCCAGCAGCCAAGTCGGCGGAAGCGGAAAGTACCAAGAGACCCAGTACTTC. Translated, it gives CASSQVGGSGKYQETQYF.

This rearrangement joins TRBV15 to TRBJ1-5, with TRBD1 identical over 7 bases. V trimming: 3 bases; J trimming: 4 bases; junction bases outside the gene matches: 9. Germline values: CDR1 LNHNV, CDR2 YYDKDF (reference sequence). The CDR3 length is 16 residues. This chain's CDR3 is CATSRRGRGVNQPQHF. The CDR3 nucleotides read TGTGCCACCAGCAGGAGGGGCAGGGGGGTAAATCAGCCCCAGCATTTT.

The gene calls are TRBV9 and TRBJ1-5; 11 bases match TRBD1. This CDR3 region has 17 residues. Unmatched junction bases numbered 10, after V lost 4 bases and J lost 4 bases. CDR1 and CDR2 from the germline V gene are SGDLS and YYNGEE. The CDR3 nucleotides read TGTGCCAGCAGCCGCACTTCCTGGGACAGGGGGAATCAGCCCCAGCATTTT. This encodes CASSRTSWDRGNQPQHF.

The V gene is TRBV15, the J gene TRBJ2-5; 10 bases are shared with TRBD1. The length of the CDR3 is 19 residues. Germline V gene sequence: CDR1 LNHNV, CDR2 YYDKDF (reference sequence). The V and J ends lost 4 bases and 5 bases, in that order; junction bases with no gene match: 19. The CDR3 DNA is TGTGCCACCAGCACGGCGGCGAGGTACGGGACAGGGGTCCCCGAGACCCAGTACTTC. Protein product: CATSTAARYGTGVPETQYF. The whole variable domain, remainder taken from reference TRBV15 and TRBJ2-5, is DAMVIQNPRYQVTQFGKPVTLSCSQTLNHNVMYWYQQKSSQAPKLLFHYYDKDFNNEADTPDNFQSRRPNTSFCFLDIRSPGLGDTAMYLCATSTAARYGTGVPETQYFGPGTRLLVL.

As concerns this clone: One end of the junction is discordant with germline, which a read error may explain. The chain links TRBV20-1 to TRBJ1-2; TRBD1 agrees at 7 bases. CDR1 and CDR2 (germline): DFQATT, SNEGSKA (reference sequence). The CDR3 length is 11 residues. CDR3 DNA: TGCAGTGCGGACGATAACAGGGGAGGCGACTTC. Encoded protein: CSADDNRGGDF.

The chain carries TRBV10-2 and TRBJ2-7, with a tentative D call TRBD1 (5 bases). The length of the CDR3 is 15 residues. Germline lookup yields CDR1 WSHSY and CDR2 SAAADI. V was trimmed by 7 bases and J by 1 base, leaving 17 bases between them. CDR3 in DNA: TGCGCCAGCATGGATGGGCAGGGCATATCCTACGAGCAGTACTTC. It specifies CASMDGQGISYEQYF.

This clone was seen only a few times. The junction differs from germline at one of its ends, possibly a read error. The chain uses TRBV4-3 and TRBJ1-5; maybe TRBD1 (5 bases). The length of the CDR3 is 14 residues. The germline V gene has CDR1 LGHNA and CDR2 YSLEER. The CDR3 is CASSQDGGARLLTF. DNA for the CDR3: TGCGCCAGCAGCCAAGATGGTGGGGCCAGGCTACTAACCTTT.